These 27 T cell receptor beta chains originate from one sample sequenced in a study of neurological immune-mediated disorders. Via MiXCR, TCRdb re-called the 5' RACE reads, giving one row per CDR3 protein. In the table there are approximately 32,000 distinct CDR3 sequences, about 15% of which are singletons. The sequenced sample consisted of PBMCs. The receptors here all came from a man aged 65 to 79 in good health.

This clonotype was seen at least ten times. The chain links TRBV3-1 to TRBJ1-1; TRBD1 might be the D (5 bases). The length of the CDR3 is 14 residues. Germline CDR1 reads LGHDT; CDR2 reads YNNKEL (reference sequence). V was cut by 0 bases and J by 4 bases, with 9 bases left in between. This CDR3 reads CASSQDRVSTEAFF. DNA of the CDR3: TGTGCCAGCAGCCAAGACAGGGTCAGCACTGAAGCTTTCTTT.

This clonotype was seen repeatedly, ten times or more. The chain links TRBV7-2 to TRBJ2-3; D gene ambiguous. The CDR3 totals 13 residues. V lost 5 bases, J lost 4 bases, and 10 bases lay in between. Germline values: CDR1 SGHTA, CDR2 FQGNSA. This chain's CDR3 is CASSPVASDTQYF. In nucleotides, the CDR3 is TGTGCCAGCAGCCCCGTTGCTTCAGATACGCAGTATTTT.

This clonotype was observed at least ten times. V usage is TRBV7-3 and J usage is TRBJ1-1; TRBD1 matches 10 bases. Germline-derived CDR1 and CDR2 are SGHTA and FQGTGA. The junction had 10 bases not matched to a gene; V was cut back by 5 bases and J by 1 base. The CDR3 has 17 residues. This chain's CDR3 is CASSRTGGASGNTEAFF. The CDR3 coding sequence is TGTGCCAGCAGCAGGACAGGGGGGGCCTCAGGGAACACTGAAGCTTTCTTT.

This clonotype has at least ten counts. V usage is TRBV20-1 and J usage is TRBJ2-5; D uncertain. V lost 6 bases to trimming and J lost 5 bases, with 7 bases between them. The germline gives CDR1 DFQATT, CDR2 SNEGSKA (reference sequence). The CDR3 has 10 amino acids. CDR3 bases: TGCAGTGCCCAGTATGAGACCCAGTACTTC. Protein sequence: CSAQYETQYF.

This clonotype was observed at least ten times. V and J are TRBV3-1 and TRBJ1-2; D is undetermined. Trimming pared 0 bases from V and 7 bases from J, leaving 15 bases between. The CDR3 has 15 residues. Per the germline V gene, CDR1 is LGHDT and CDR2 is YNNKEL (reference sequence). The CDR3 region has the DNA TGTGCCAGCAGCCAAGATCTAACGGCGCATAGTGGCTACACCTTC. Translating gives CASSQDLTAHSGYTF.

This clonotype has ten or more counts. The CDR3 sequence is CASSYSSGTRDSYNEQFF. Here the CDR3 DNA reads TGTGCCAGCAGTTACTCATCGGGGACTCGCGACTCCTACAATGAGCAGTTCTTC. The V and J genes are TRBV6-6 and TRBJ2-1, with a possible D match to TRBD2 (6 bases). V lost 0 bases, J lost 0 bases, and 15 bases lay in between. The germline V gene has CDR1 MNHNY and CDR2 SVGAGI (reference sequence). The CDR3 is made up of 18 amino acids.

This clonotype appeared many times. CDR3 residues: CSARGTADYGYTF. The CDR3 DNA sequence: TGCAGTGCTAGGGGGACGGCAGACTATGGCTACACCTTC. The gene calls are TRBV20-1 and TRBJ1-2; tentatively, D is TRBD1 (5 bases). The CDR3 extends over 13 amino acids. Germline V lookup: CDR1 DFQATT, CDR2 SNEGSKA (reference sequence). V was clipped by 3 bases and J by 3 bases, with 11 bases between them.

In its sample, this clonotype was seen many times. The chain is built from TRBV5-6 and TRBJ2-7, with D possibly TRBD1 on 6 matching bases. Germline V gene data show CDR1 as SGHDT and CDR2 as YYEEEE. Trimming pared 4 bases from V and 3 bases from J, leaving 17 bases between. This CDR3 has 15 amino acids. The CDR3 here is CASSPDIGTHYEQYF. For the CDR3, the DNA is TGTGCCAGCAGCCCGGATATAGGGACACACTACGAGCAGTACTTC.

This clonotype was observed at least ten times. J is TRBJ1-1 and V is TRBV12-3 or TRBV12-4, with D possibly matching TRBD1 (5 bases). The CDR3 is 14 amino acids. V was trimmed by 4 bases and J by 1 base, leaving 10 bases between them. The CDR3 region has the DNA TGTGCCAGCAGTTCAATTGACAGGAACACTGAAGCTTTCTTT. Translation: CASSSIDRNTEAFF.

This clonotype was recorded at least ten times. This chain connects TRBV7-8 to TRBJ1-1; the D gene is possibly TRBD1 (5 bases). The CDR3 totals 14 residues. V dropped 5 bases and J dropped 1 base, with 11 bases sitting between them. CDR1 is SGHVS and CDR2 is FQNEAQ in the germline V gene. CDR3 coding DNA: TGTGCCAGCAGCCTACAGGCACAGAACACTGAAGCTTTCTTT. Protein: CASSLQAQNTEAFF.

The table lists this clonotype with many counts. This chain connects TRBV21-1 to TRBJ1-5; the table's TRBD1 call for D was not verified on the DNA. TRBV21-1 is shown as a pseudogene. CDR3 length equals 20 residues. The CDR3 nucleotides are TGTGCCAGCAGCAAAAGGCCGACCGGGACAGGGGGTTATAGCAATCAGCCCCAGCATTTT. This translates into CASSKRPTGTGGYSNQPQHF.

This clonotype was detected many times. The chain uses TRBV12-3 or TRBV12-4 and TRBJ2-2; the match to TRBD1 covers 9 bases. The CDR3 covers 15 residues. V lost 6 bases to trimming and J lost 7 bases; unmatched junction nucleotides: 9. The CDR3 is CASRTGDRAIGELFF. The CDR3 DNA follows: TGTGCCAGCAGAACCGGGGACAGGGCTATCGGGGAGCTGTTTTTT.

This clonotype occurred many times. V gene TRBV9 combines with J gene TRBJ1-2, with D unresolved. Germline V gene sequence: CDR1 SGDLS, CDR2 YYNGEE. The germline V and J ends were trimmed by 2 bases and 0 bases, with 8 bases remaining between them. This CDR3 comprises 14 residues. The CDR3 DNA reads TGTGCCAGCAGCGTGGGAGAAGCTAACTATGGCTACACCTTC. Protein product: CASSVGEANYGYTF.

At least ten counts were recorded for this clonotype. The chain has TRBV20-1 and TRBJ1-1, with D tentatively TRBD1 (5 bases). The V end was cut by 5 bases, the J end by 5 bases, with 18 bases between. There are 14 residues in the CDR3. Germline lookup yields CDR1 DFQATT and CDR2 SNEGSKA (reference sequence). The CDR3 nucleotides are TGCAGTGCTCTGGAACCCGCAAAGGGGACTGAAGCTTTCTTT. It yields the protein CSALEPAKGTEAFF.

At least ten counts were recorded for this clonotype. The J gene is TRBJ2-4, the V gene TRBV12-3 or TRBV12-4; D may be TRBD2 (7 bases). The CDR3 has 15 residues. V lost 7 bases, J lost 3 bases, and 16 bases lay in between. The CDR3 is CASKGGSTNKNIQYF. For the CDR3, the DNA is TGTGCCAGCAAGGGGGGGTCCACCAACAAAAACATTCAGTACTTC.

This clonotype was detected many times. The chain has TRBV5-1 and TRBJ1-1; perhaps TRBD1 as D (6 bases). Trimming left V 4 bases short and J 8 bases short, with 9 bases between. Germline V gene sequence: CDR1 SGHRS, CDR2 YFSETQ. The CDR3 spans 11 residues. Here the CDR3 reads CASSSTGEAFF. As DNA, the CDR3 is TGCGCCAGCAGCAGTACAGGGGAAGCTTTCTTT.

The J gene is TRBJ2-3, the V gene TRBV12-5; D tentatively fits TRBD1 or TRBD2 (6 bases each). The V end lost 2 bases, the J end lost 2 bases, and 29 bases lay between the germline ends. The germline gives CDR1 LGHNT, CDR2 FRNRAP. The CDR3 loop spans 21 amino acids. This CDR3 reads CASGLTPAGGPTTPSTDTQYF. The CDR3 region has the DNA TGTGCTAGTGGTTTGACCCCCGCTGGGGGGCCCACTACTCCATCCACAGATACGCAGTATTTT. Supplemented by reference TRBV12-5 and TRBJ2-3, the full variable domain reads DARVTQTPRHKVTEMGQEVTMRCQPILGHNTVFWYRQTMMQGLELLAYFRNRAPLDDSGMPKDRFSAEMPDATLATLKIQPSEPRDSAVYFCASGLTPAGGPTTPSTDTQYFGPGTRLTVL.

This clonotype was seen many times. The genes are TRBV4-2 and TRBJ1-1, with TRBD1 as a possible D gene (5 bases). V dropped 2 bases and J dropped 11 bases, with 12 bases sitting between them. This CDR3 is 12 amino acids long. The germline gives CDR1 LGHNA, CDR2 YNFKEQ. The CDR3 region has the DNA TGTGCCAGCAGCCAAAACCGGGACTCGGCTTTCTTT. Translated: CASSQNRDSAFF.

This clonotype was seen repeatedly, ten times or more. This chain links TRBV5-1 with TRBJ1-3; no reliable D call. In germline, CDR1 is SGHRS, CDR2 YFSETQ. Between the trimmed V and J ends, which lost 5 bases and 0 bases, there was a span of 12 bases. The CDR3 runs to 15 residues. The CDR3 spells CASSPGTGSGNTIYF. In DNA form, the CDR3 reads TGCGCCAGCAGTCCTGGTACCGGCTCTGGAAACACCATATATTTT.

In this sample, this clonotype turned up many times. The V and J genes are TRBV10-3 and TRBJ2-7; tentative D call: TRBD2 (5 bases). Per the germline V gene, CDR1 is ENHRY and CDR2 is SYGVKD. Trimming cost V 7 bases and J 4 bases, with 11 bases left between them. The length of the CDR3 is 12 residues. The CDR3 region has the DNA TGTGCCATCAAGGGCTCGGGGTACGAGCAGTACTTC. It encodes CAIKGSGYEQYF.

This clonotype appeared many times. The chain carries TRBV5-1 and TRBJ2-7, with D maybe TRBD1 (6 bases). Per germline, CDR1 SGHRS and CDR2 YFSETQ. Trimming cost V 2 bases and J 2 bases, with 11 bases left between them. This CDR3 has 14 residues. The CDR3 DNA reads TGCGCCAGCAGCTTCCAGGGGCCCACCTACGAGCAGTACTTC. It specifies CASSFQGPTYEQYF.

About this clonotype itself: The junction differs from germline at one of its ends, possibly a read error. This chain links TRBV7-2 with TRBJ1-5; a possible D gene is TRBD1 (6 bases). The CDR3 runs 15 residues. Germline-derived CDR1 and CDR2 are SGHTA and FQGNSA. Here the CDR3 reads CASSFLSGENHPQHF. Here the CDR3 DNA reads TGTGCCAGCAGCTTTCTCTCAGGGGAGAATCATCCCCAACATTTT.

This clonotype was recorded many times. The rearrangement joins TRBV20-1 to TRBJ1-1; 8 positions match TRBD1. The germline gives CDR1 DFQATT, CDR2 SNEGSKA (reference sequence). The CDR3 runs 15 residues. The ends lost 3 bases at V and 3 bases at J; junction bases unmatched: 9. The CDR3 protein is CSARPGQGGYTEAFF. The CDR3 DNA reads TGCAGTGCTAGGCCTGGACAGGGCGGGTACACTGAAGCTTTCTTT.

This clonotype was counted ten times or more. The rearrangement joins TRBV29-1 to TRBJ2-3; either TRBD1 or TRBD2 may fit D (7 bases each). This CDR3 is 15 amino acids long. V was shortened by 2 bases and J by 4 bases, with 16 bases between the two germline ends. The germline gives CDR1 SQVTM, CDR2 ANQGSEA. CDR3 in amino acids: CSVESGRGGSDTQYF. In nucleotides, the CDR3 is TGCAGCGTTGAAAGTGGCAGGGGGGGGTCAGATACGCAGTATTTT.

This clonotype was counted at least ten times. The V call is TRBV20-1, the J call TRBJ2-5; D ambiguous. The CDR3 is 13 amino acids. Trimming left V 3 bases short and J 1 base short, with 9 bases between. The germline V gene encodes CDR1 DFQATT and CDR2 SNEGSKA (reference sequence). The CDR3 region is CSASQRPQETQYF. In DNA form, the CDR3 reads TGCAGTGCTAGCCAGCGCCCCCAAGAGACCCAGTACTTC.

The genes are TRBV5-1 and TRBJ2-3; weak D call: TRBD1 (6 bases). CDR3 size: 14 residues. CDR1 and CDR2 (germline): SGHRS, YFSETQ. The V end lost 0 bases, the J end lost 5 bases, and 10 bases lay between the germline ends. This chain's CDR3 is CASSLGQVGDTQYF. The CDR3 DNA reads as TGCGCCAGCAGCTTGGGACAGGTCGGAGATACGCAGTATTTT.

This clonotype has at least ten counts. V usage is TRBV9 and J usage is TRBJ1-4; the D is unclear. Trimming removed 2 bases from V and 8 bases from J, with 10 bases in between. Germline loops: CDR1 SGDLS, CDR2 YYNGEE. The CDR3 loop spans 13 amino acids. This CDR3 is CASSVGVAEKLFF. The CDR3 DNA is TGTGCCAGCAGCGTCGGAGTAGCGGAAAAACTGTTTTTT.